Shown below are 2 T cell receptor beta chains from a single sample sequenced in a study of CDR3 diversity in severe acne. TCRdb re-derived calls from the PCR reads in MiXCR, one entry per CDR3 protein. Altogether fewer than 90,000 distinct CDR3 sequences are present, 51% being singletons, with the ten largest covering around 15%. Sample: blood. The receptors here all came from a male donor in good health, without acne.

The chain is built from TRBV7-2 and TRBJ1-1; maybe TRBD1 (5 bases). Trimming cost V 2 bases and J 2 bases, with 21 bases left between them. Germline V CDR1 and CDR2: SGHTA, FQGNSA. The CDR3 length is 18 residues. CDR3 nucleotides: TGTGCCAGCAGCTTACTCGGCGTTTCTTTTCAGGGAAACACTGAAGCTTTCTTT. As protein: CASSLLGVSFQGNTEAFF. Full variable domain (remainder filled in from reference TRBV7-2 and TRBJ1-1): GAGVSQSPSNKVTEKGKDVELRCDPISGHTALYWYRQSLGQGLEFLIYFQGNSAPDKSGLPSDRFSAERTGGSVSTLTIQRTQQEDSAVYLCASSLLGVSFQGNTEAFFGQGTRLTVV.

The rearrangement links TRBV20-1 to TRBJ2-5; the D is unclear. This CDR3 has 12 amino acids. The V and J ends lost 1 base and 5 bases respectively, with 8 bases between them. From germline, CDR1 is DFQATT and CDR2 SNEGSKA (reference sequence). In DNA form, the CDR3 reads TGCAGTGCTAGAGGCCACGAGGAGACCCAGTACTTC. Its translation is CSARGHEETQYF.